What follows is one TCR beta chain and its context. What it recognizes is unknown. The data stem from a study of cytomegalovirus exposure and HLA in healthy donors. Background on the study: HLA-typed donors contributed around 85 million unique TCRs, which were held in an early data release. Of all 398 donors who were genotyped, 75% to 85% belonged to the Caucasian-associated ancestry cluster.

It was with 60 Vbeta and 13 Jbeta primers that the PCR ran. Sequenced by immunoSEQ multiplex PCR; TCRdb stores in-frame clones only, minus some. The table shows around 150,000 clones, with roughly 80% occurring only once. The germline V gene encodes CDR1 PRHDT and CDR2 FYEKMQ (reference sequence). This CDR3 region has 14 residues. V lost 3 bases and J 2 bases, leaving 11 bases between the germline ends. General observations from the study: Immune exposure information available was restricted to CMV serostatus.

The sample taken for sequencing was PBMCs. This clonotype was sampled from a man aged 30 to 39 in good health and CMV-seropositive. This rearrangement joins TRBV13 to TRBJ2-7; possibly TRBD1 for D (6 bases). This chain's CDR3 is CASSFATGTYEQYF. CDR3 coding DNA: TGTGCCAGCAGCTTTGCCACAGGGACCTACGAGCAGTACTTC.